This TCR beta chain was sequenced in a study of cytomegalovirus exposure and HLA in healthy donors. 13 Jbeta primers and 60 Vbeta primers were used for the PCR. TCRdb's table, derived via immunoSEQ multiplex PCR, lists solely in-frame clones and lacks some. Among 100,000 to 150,000 clones listed, approximately 80% were seen once. This clone was seen a handful of times. Germline CDR1 and CDR2: SGHNT and YENEEA. V was pared by 0 bases and J by 4 bases, with 6 bases between. The CDR3 runs to 13 residues. The receptor was derived from a middle-aged man in good health and CMV-seronegative. The V and J genes are TRBV11-3 and TRBJ2-5, with no clear D. Source material: PBMCs. For the CDR3, the DNA is TGTGCCAGCAGCTTAGAGTCTCGAGAGACCCAGTACTTC. Protein sequence: CASSLESRETQYF.